Listed here are 5 T cell receptor beta chains from one sample, sequenced in a study of T cells in Graves' hyperthyroidism and ophthalmopathy. Amplification targeted TCR beta CDR3 regions from RNA transcripts. Primed by the HTBI set, a first-round RT-PCR was run on the TCR CDR3. In TCRdb, the multiplex PCR reads were re-called with MiXCR into one record per CDR3 protein. The table records around 520,000 distinct CDR3 sequences, less than 25% of them present only once. Sequenced sample: blood. The receptors stem from a woman in her twenties or thirties with Graves' ophthalmopathy.

The V gene is TRBV6-5, the J gene TRBJ2-7; D possibly corresponds to TRBD2 (5 bases). Germline V gives CDR1 MNHEY, CDR2 SVGAGI. There are 17 residues in the CDR3. V was shortened by 2 bases and J by 4 bases, with 21 bases between the two germline ends. The CDR3 loop is CASSYEMRDRSKYEQYF. In nucleotides, the CDR3 is TGTGCCAGCAGTTACGAAATGAGGGATAGGAGCAAGTACGAGCAGTACTTC.

The CDR3 DNA is TGTGCCAGCGGTACTAGCGGTGCGAACACCGGGGAGCTGTTTTTT. It is translated as CASGTSGANTGELFF. J is TRBJ2-2 and V is TRBV6-2 or TRBV6-3; 8 bases fit TRBD2. The CDR3 consists of 15 residues. Germline V gene lookup returns CDR1 MNHEY and CDR2 SVGEGT. After removal of 8 bases from V and 0 bases from J, the junction contained 5 bases not matched to a gene.

The chain links TRBV7-6 to TRBJ1-1; tentative D call: TRBD1 (6 bases). Germline V gene sequence: CDR1 SGHVS, CDR2 FNYEAQ. This CDR3 has 14 amino acids. Trimming pared 5 bases from V and 2 bases from J, leaving 12 bases between. The DNA of the CDR3 is TGTGCCAGCAGCCCGGACAGCCACAACACTGAAGCTTTCTTT. It codes for CASSPDSHNTEAFF.

This clonotype came up many times. This chain links TRBV4-1 with TRBJ1-2; 10 nucleotides align to TRBD1. The CDR3 extends over 16 amino acids. Trimming at V came to 3 bases and at J to 8 bases, leaving 12 bases not matched to a gene. Germline V gene data show CDR1 as MGHRA and CDR2 as YSYEKL. The CDR3 here is CASSHAPGDRGIGYTF. The DNA of the CDR3 is TGCGCCAGCAGCCATGCTCCCGGGGACAGGGGTATAGGCTACACCTTC.

A note on this clonotype: Compared with germline, one end of the junction differs, possibly owing to a read error. The chain employs TRBV6-5 and TRBJ1-1, with D unclear. The CDR3 extends over 17 amino acids. Germline CDR1 reads MNHEY; CDR2 reads SVGAGI. The CDR3: CASSYRGGFGAAAEAFF. CDR3 nucleotide sequence: TGTGCCAGCAGTTACAGAGGAGGGTTTGGCGCGGCGGCTGAAGCTTTTTTT.